Presented here are 21 T cell receptor beta chains from one specimen sequenced in a study of T cell responses to AZD1222 COVID-19 vaccine. Some clones are missing from TCRdb's copy, which holds only in-frame ones; the method was immunoSEQ multiplex PCR. This repertoire shows roughly 150,000 clones, 90% found once; its top ten account for about 6%. The sequences come from peripheral blood, collected 28 days after the second AZD1222 dose. These receptors were obtained from an adult who received the AZD1222 COVID-19 vaccine.

V gene TRBV7-9 combines with J gene TRBJ2-7; TRBD2 aligns across 14 bases. There are 16 residues in the CDR3. CDR1 SEHNR and CDR2 FQNEAQ come from the germline V gene (reference sequence). After removal of 3 bases from V and 2 bases from J, the junction contained 3 bases not matched to a gene. The CDR3 loop reads CASSLGLAGEPYEQYF. CDR3 sequence (DNA): TGTGCCAGCAGCTTGGGACTAGCGGGGGAACCCTACGAGCAGTACTTC.

The gene calls are TRBV5-4 and TRBJ1-6; 8 bases map to TRBD1. CDR3 length: 15 residues. Germline V gene lookup returns CDR1 SGHNT and CDR2 YYREEE (reference sequence). V trimming: 4 bases; J trimming: 9 bases; junction bases outside the gene matches: 9. In nucleotides, the CDR3 is TGTGCCAGCAGCCTACAAACAGGGGGAGGTTCACCCCTCCACTTT. It is translated as CASSLQTGGGSPLHF. Full variable domain (outside the CDR3, taken from reference TRBV5-4 and TRBJ1-6): ETGVTQSPTHLIKTRGQQVTLRCSSQSGHNTVSWYQQALGQGPQFIFQYYREEENGRGNFPPRFSGLQFPNYSSELNVNALELDDSALYLCASSLQTGGGSPLHFGNGTRLTVT.

The chain joins TRBV5-1 to TRBJ2-3; D not certain. The CDR3 extends over 15 amino acids. Per the germline V gene, CDR1 is SGHRS and CDR2 is YFSETQ. The V end lost 0 bases, the J end lost 1 base, and 9 bases lay between the germline ends. The CDR3 coding sequence is TGCGCCAGCAGCTTGGGGGCCTTCGGCACAGATACGCAGTATTTT. The encoded protein is CASSLGAFGTDTQYF.

The V and J genes are TRBV4-1 and TRBJ2-3; D uncertain. CDR3 length equals 13 residues. Per the germline V gene, CDR1 is MGHRA and CDR2 is YSYEKL. V was trimmed by 1 base and J by 6 bases, leaving 8 bases between them. The CDR3 loop reads CASSQGAGDTQYF. The CDR3 coding sequence is TGCGCCAGCAGCCAAGGGGCCGGTGATACGCAGTATTTT.

The V and J genes are TRBV6-5 and TRBJ2-1; D not certain. The CDR3 runs to 15 residues. Trimming left V 6 bases short and J 3 bases short, with 15 bases between. The germline CDR1 and CDR2 sequences are MNHEY and SVGAGI. CDR3 in amino acids: CASRLDGRNYNEQFF. In nucleotides, the CDR3 is TGTGCCAGCAGATTGGACGGAAGAAACTACAATGAGCAGTTCTTC.

The chain has TRBV4-2 and TRBJ1-6, with a tentative D call TRBD1 (5 bases). The CDR3 has 17 amino acids. Germline-derived CDR1 and CDR2 are LGHNA and YNFKEQ. Trimming removed 0 bases at V and 4 bases at J, with 13 bases between. In DNA, the CDR3 is TGTGCCAGCAGCCAAGATAGAGGGGCCGGATATAATTCACCCCTCCACTTT. This codes for CASSQDRGAGYNSPLHF.

The genes are TRBV6-4 and TRBJ2-1; 8 bases map to TRBD1. The CDR3 covers 13 residues. V lost 11 bases to trimming and J lost 9 bases; unmatched junction nucleotides: 12. CDR1 is MRHNA, CDR2 SNTAGT, per germline. For the CDR3, the DNA is TGTGCCGCGGCCAGGGGGCTCAACGGTGAGCAGTTCTTC. This translates into CAAARGLNGEQFF.

The CDR3 DNA reads TGCGCCAGCAGTGCGTCAGGGAACTATGGCTACACCTTC. Protein sequence: CASSASGNYGYTF. V gene TRBV10-1 combines with J gene TRBJ1-2, with D perhaps TRBD1 (5 bases). There are 13 residues in the CDR3. Germline V lookup: CDR1 WNHNN, CDR2 SYGVQD (reference sequence). Trimming removed 4 bases at V and 2 bases at J, with 8 bases between.

This chain uses TRBV19 with TRBJ1-5; TRBD1 aligns across 8 bases. J gave up 4 bases and V 2 bases, and 22 bases lay outside the gene matches. There are 21 residues in the CDR3. Germline assignment: CDR1 LNHDA and CDR2 SQIVND (reference sequence). The CDR3 nucleotides are TGTGCCAGTAGTATATCGGAACGAGCCAAACCGGGACAGGCCTTTAATCAGCCCCAGCATTTT. This translates into CASSISERAKPGQAFNQPQHF. Supplemented by reference TRBV19 and TRBJ1-5, the full variable domain reads DGGITQSPKYLFRKEGQNVTLSCEQNLNHDAMYWYRQDPGQGLRLIYYSQIVNDFQKGDIAEGYSVSREKKESFPLTVTSAQKNPTAFYLCASSISERAKPGQAFNQPQHFGDGTRLSIL.

The rearrangement uses TRBV6-5 and TRBJ1-4; 7 positions agree with TRBD1. V was clipped by 6 bases and J by 4 bases; unmatched bases: 5. The CDR3 is made up of 14 amino acids. Germline assignment: CDR1 MNHEY and CDR2 SVGAGI. The chain's CDR3 is CASRQTGLNEKLFF. The CDR3 nucleotides are TGTGCCAGCAGGCAGACAGGGCTTAATGAAAAACTGTTTTTT.

This clone occurred once. The chain has TRBV5-6 and TRBJ1-4, with 8 bases matching TRBD1. The CDR3 runs 15 residues. The V segment lost 4 bases and the J segment 4 bases; nucleotides outside the gene matches: 6. Germline CDR1 reads SGHDT; CDR2 reads YYEEEE. The CDR3 spells CASSPWDRFNEKLFF. CDR3 bases: TGTGCCAGCAGCCCCTGGGACAGGTTTAATGAAAAACTGTTTTTT.

The chain is built from TRBV11-2 and TRBJ1-2; D is unresolved. The CDR3 extends over 13 amino acids. CDR1 and CDR2 from the germline V gene are SGHAT and FQNNGV. The V and J ends lost 4 bases and 2 bases respectively, with 8 bases between them. CDR3: CASSSGPNYGYTF. CDR3 in DNA: TGTGCCAGCAGCTCCGGGCCAAACTATGGCTACACCTTC.

This sequence joins TRBV10-3 and TRBJ2-7; the match to TRBD2 covers 7 bases. The germline CDR1 and CDR2 sequences are ENHRY and SYGVKD. The CDR3 length is 13 residues. V shed 3 bases and J 6 bases; nucleotides not matched to a gene: 5. The CDR3 DNA reads TGTGCCATCAGTGACGGTACGGGGGGCGAGCAGTACTTC. Its translation: CAISDGTGGEQYF.

The chain couples TRBV30 to TRBJ1-2; 7 bases agree with TRBD1. The V segment lost 0 bases and the J segment 5 bases; nucleotides outside the gene matches: 6. The CDR3 is made up of 14 amino acids. Germline V lookup: CDR1 GTSNPN, CDR2 SVGIG (reference sequence). For the CDR3, the DNA is TGTGCCTGGAGTGTTGGGACAGCTACTTATGGCTACACCTTC. This sequence encodes CAWSVGTATYGYTF.

A single count supports this clone. This sequence joins TRBV24-1 and TRBJ2-7; D unclear. V was cut by 4 bases and J by 7 bases, with 7 bases left in between. CDR1 and CDR2 (germline): KGHDR, SFDVKD. The CDR3 totals 11 residues. The CDR3 sequence: CATSDHWEQYF. The CDR3 DNA reads TGTGCCACCAGTGACCACTGGGAGCAGTACTTC.

V is TRBV5-5 and J is TRBJ1-3; D remains unclear. Trimming cost V 3 bases and J 0 bases, with 13 bases left between them. The CDR3 is 16 residues long. Germline V CDR1 and CDR2: SGHKS, YYEKEE (reference sequence). The CDR3 bases are TGTGCCAGCAGCTCGCGGACTCCTCTCTCTGGAAACACCATATATTTT. Its translation is CASSSRTPLSGNTIYF. The full variable domain, with the rest looked up from reference TRBV5-5 and TRBJ1-3, is DAGVTQSPTHLIKTRGQQVTLRCSPISGHKSVSWYQQVLGQGPQFIFQYYEKEERGRGNFPDRFSARQFPNYSSELNVNALLLGDSALYLCASSSRTPLSGNTIYFGEGSWLTVV.

The CDR3 sequence is CASSLTSGQTYEQYF. CDR3 in DNA: TGCGCCAGCAGCTTGACTAGCGGCCAGACCTACGAGCAGTACTTC. The V and J genes are TRBV5-1 and TRBJ2-7; 8 bases agree with TRBD2. This CDR3 is built from 15 residues. V shed 1 base, J shed 2 bases, and the junction held 5 bases outside the gene matches. Germline lookup yields CDR1 SGHRS and CDR2 YFSETQ.

This clone occurred a few times. The genes are TRBV5-8 and TRBJ1-6, with D tentatively TRBD1 (5 bases). The V gene lost 4 bases and the J gene lost 3 bases, with 11 bases spanning the gap. Germline values: CDR1 SGHTS, CDR2 YDEGEE. The CDR3 runs to 15 residues. CDR3 protein: CASSLEGSYNSPLHF. As DNA, the CDR3 is TGTGCCAGCAGCCTTGAGGGGAGCTATAATTCACCCCTCCACTTT.

V usage is TRBV5-1 and J usage is TRBJ2-7, with D unresolved. The V gene's germline CDR1 is SGHRS and CDR2 YFSETQ. V lost 0 bases to trimming and J lost 6 bases, with 4 bases between them. The CDR3 contains 11 residues. The CDR3 nucleotides read TGCGCCAGCAGCTTGGAGGGCGAGCAGTACTTC. It yields the protein CASSLEGEQYF.

The J gene is TRBJ2-2, the V gene TRBV18, with D possibly matching TRBD1 (5 bases). Per germline, CDR1 KGHSH and CDR2 LQKENI. Trimming stripped 8 bases from V and 5 bases from J, with 18 bases between. The CDR3 has 15 residues. The CDR3 reads CASPNAGWSTGELFF. As DNA, the CDR3 is TGTGCCAGCCCGAATGCAGGGTGGAGTACCGGGGAGCTGTTTTTT.

CDR3 sequence reads: CASSSGGSYNSPLHF. In DNA form, the CDR3 reads TGTGCCAGCTCATCCGGCGGTTCCTATAATTCACCCCTCCACTTT. The V call is TRBV18, the J call TRBJ1-6; D gene unclear. From germline, CDR1 is KGHSH and CDR2 LQKENI. Trimming pared 5 bases from V and 1 base from J, leaving 9 bases between. This CDR3 contains 15 residues. Filled out from reference TRBV18 and TRBJ1-6, the complete variable domain reads NAGVMQNPRHLVRRRGQEARLRCSPMKGHSHVYWYRQLPEEGLKFMVYLQKENIIDESGMPKERFSAEFPKEGPSILRIQQVVRGDSAAYFCASSSGGSYNSPLHFGNGTRLTVT.